This T cell receptor (beta chain) was captured in a study of T-cell reconstitution after alpha-beta-depleted transplantation in children. Study-level points and caveats: After one year, T-cell counts and TCRbeta diversity mostly came from new T cells.

The sample holds a few counts of this clonotype. Its specificity is not known. CDR1 and CDR2 from the germline V gene are SGHVS and FNYEAQ. This CDR3 is built from 13 residues. V was pared by 5 bases and J by 2 bases, with 9 bases between. TCRbeta library preparation incorporated unique molecular identifiers. A single record per CDR3 protein comes from TCRdb applying MiXCR to the PCR reads. The sample comprises 450,000 to 550,000 distinct CDR3 sequences, over 9.5% of which are singletons, and approximately 14% rests with the top ten. This material consisted of PBMCs, mostly from graft donor cells, taken 180 days after TCRalphabeta/CD19-depleted stem cell transplant. This TCR came from a female patient under 10 years old who had a stem cell transplant for aplastic anemia, so the T cells may come from the graft donor. This chain connects TRBV7-6 to TRBJ2-5; D call uncertain. The DNA for the CDR3 is TGTGCCAGCAGCCCGATAACTCAAGAGACCCAGTACTTC. Amino acids: CASSPITQETQYF.